Below are 26 T cell receptor beta chains sequenced from a single sample in a study of preoperative IRX-2 immunotherapy in early breast cancer. Sequencing was performed with immunoSEQ multiplex PCR; in TCRdb, only in-frame clones are kept and a portion is missing. The profile shows 75,000 to 100,000 clones, 70% to 90% of them singletons. Noted treatment: preoperative locoregional IRX-2 cytokine immunotherapy. This material consisted of tumor tissue, taken after IRX-2 immunotherapy. All receptors come from a human donor with breast cancer.

In this sample, this clone turned up a few times. This chain connects TRBV10-3 to TRBJ2-5; D gene uncertain. CDR1 is ENHRY and CDR2 is SYGVKD in the germline V gene. CDR3 length equals 13 residues. Trimming took off 2 bases at V and 0 bases at J, with 4 bases between the two ends. The CDR3 is CAISEGYQETQYF. The CDR3 bases are TGTGCCATCAGTGAGGGATACCAAGAGACCCAGTACTTC.

In this sample, this clone turned up once. V is TRBV18 and J is TRBJ2-7, with 14 nucleotides matching TRBD2. J lost 3 bases, V lost 2 bases, and 9 bases had no gene match. The germline V gene encodes CDR1 KGHSH and CDR2 LQKENI. The CDR3 loop spans 18 amino acids. The CDR3 DNA sequence: TGTGCCAGCTCACCATCGGGACTAGCGGGAGCTGGGTTCTACGAGCAGTACTTC. This codes for CASSPSGLAGAGFYEQYF.

The rearrangement uses TRBV15 and TRBJ2-5; possible D gene TRBD1, 5 bases. Per germline, CDR1 LNHNV and CDR2 YYDKDF (reference sequence). The CDR3 length is 14 residues. Trimming pared 1 base from V and 3 bases from J, leaving 9 bases between. The CDR3 DNA follows: TGTGCCACCAGCAGAGTGGGCAGGGAAGAGACCCAGTACTTC. It is translated as CATSRVGREETQYF.

The rearrangement joins TRBV12-5 to TRBJ2-2; D is perhaps TRBD2 (6 bases). The V end was cut by 2 bases, the J end by 4 bases, with 20 bases between. The CDR3 is 18 residues long. Germline loops: CDR1 LGHNT, CDR2 FRNRAP. The CDR3 region has the DNA TGTGCTAGTGGTTTGATCCCTATTGGGGGGTACCCCACCGGGGAGCTGTTTTTT. This gives the protein CASGLIPIGGYPTGELFF.

V and J are TRBV6-8 and TRBJ2-3; unclear D gene. The germline gives CDR1 MNHGY, CDR2 SAAAGT. CDR3 length: 17 amino acids. V lost 5 bases and J 1 base, leaving 19 bases between the germline ends. The CDR3 region has the DNA TGTGCCAGCAGTCCAGGTCGCACCGCAGACGGCACAGATACGCAGTATTTT. Translation gives CASSPGRTADGTDTQYF.

The count of this clone is one. The genes are TRBV5-1 and TRBJ1-3; TRBD1 matches at 7 bases. The ends lost 4 bases at V and 0 bases at J; junction bases unmatched: 7. The germline V gene encodes CDR1 SGHRS and CDR2 YFSETQ. CDR3 length: 16 amino acids. CDR3 sequence reads: CASSLGPGGSGNTIYF. The CDR3 region has the DNA TGCGCCAGCAGCCTCGGACCAGGGGGCTCTGGAAACACCATATATTTT.

This clone was counted a single time. The chain combines TRBV5-1 with TRBJ2-2; D is possibly TRBD2 (5 bases). Looked up from germline, CDR1 is SGHRS and CDR2 is YFSETQ. Trimming pared 0 bases from V and 3 bases from J, leaving 12 bases between. This CDR3 contains 16 residues. The CDR3 nucleotides read TGCGCCAGCAGCTTGGGAGGGTTGGCTGACACCGGGGAGCTGTTTTTT. This gives the protein CASSLGGLADTGELFF. The full variable domain, in which reference TRBV5-1 and TRBJ2-2 provide the parts outside the CDR3, is KAGVTQTPRYLIKTRGQQVTLSCSPISGHRSVSWYQQTPGQGLQFLFEYFSETQRNKGNFPGRFSGRQFSNSRSEMNVSTLELGDSALYLCASSLGGLADTGELFFGEGSRLTVL.

The rearrangement joins TRBV5-1 to TRBJ2-5; perhaps TRBD2 as D (6 bases). The CDR3 runs 15 residues. Trimming took 0 bases from V and 5 from J, leaving 14 bases between them. CDR1 is SGHRS, CDR2 YFSETQ, per germline. Here the CDR3 reads CASSLVGTGAETQYF. Written as DNA, the CDR3 is TGCGCCAGCAGCTTGGTAGGGACTGGGGCGGAGACCCAGTACTTC.

Written as DNA, the CDR3 is TGTGCCAGCACGCCTCCGGGACAGTTCTCCTACGAGCAGTACTTC. This codes for CASTPPGQFSYEQYF. The chain employs TRBV28 and TRBJ2-7; 7 positions match TRBD1. The V segment lost 7 bases and the J segment 0 bases; nucleotides outside the gene matches: 9. Germline V lookup: CDR1 MDHEN, CDR2 SYDVKM. CDR3 length: 15 amino acids. Looking up the rest from reference TRBV28 and TRBJ2-7 gives the full variable domain: DVKVTQSSRYLVKRTGEKVFLECVQDMDHENMFWYRQDPGLGLRLIYFSYDVKMKEKGDIPEGYSVSREKKERFSLILESASTNQTSMYLCASTPPGQFSYEQYFGPGTRLTVT.

This clone has only a few counts. The chain couples TRBV15 to TRBJ1-4; D is unresolved. This CDR3 region has 14 residues. The V gene lost 7 bases and the J gene lost 6 bases, with 15 bases spanning the gap. Germline V gives CDR1 LNHNV, CDR2 YYDKDF (reference sequence). Here the CDR3 DNA reads TGTGCCACCAAGGCCCGTAGAAACGATGAAAAACTGTTTTTT. This sequence encodes CATKARRNDEKLFF.

The V and J genes are TRBV29-1 and TRBJ2-7, with TRBD2 matching over 11 bases. This CDR3 has 12 amino acids. The ends lost 7 bases at V and 4 bases at J; junction bases unmatched: 3. CDR1 and CDR2 from the germline V gene are SQVTM and ANQGSEA. CDR3 loop: CSAGTSGYEQYF. CDR3 DNA: TGCAGCGCTGGGACTAGCGGATACGAGCAGTACTTC.

This clone appeared a single time. The chain is built from TRBV28 and TRBJ2-3; the match to TRBD2 covers 8 bases. The CDR3 extends over 17 amino acids. V was pared by 4 bases and J by 0 bases, with 9 bases of the junction left unmatched. Germline V gives CDR1 MDHEN, CDR2 SYDVKM. The CDR3 spells CASSSSRLARSTDTQYF. In nucleotides, the CDR3 is TGTGCCAGCAGTTCTTCCCGACTAGCGCGTAGCACAGATACGCAGTATTTT.

This chain connects TRBV5-1 to TRBJ2-5, with D uncertain. The germline V gene has CDR1 SGHRS and CDR2 YFSETQ. CDR3 length equals 14 residues. V was clipped by 0 bases and J by 4 bases, with 10 bases between them. The CDR3 nucleotides are TGCGCCAGCAGCTTGGGCTTGGCCTCAGAGACCCAGTACTTC. It translates to CASSLGLASETQYF. The entire variable domain, with the rest obtained from reference TRBV5-1 and TRBJ2-5, is as follows: KAGVTQTPRYLIKTRGQQVTLSCSPISGHRSVSWYQQTPGQGLQFLFEYFSETQRNKGNFPGRFSGRQFSNSRSEMNVSTLELGDSALYLCASSLGLASETQYFGPGTRLLVL.

The rearrangement joins TRBV19 to TRBJ1-1; perhaps TRBD1 as D (5 bases). CDR1 and CDR2 from the germline V gene are LNHDA and SQIVND (reference sequence). This CDR3 comprises 13 residues. V was clipped by 9 bases and J by 1 base, with 12 bases between them. The CDR3 sequence: CASLRDRNTEAFF. Written as DNA, the CDR3 is TGTGCCAGCCTCCGGGACCGGAACACTGAAGCTTTCTTT.

The V gene is TRBV23-1, the J gene TRBJ2-4, with D possibly being TRBD1 (6 bases). TRBV23-1 falls under the ORF class, with uncertain function. The CDR3 covers 15 residues. V dropped 6 bases and J dropped 3 bases, with 15 bases sitting between them. This CDR3 reads CASSQERTVKNIQYF. CDR3 coding DNA: TGCGCCAGCAGCCAAGAGAGGACAGTCAAAAACATTCAGTACTTC.

The V and J genes are TRBV4-1 and TRBJ2-7, with 9 bases identical to TRBD1. Germline CDR1 reads MGHRA; CDR2 reads YSYEKL. The V segment lost 1 base and the J segment 1 base; nucleotides outside the gene matches: 5. The CDR3 runs 16 residues. The CDR3, as DNA: TGCGCCAGCAGCCAAGCAGGGACAGGGATTTCCTACGAGCAGTACTTC. Protein sequence: CASSQAGTGISYEQYF.

Concerning this clone itself: This specimen includes other DNA sequences encoding the same CDR3. The rearrangement joins TRBV18 to TRBJ1-5; D might be TRBD1 (6 bases). Germline values: CDR1 KGHSH, CDR2 LQKENI. Trimming stripped 2 bases from V and 0 bases from J, with 11 bases between. CDR3 length equals 16 residues. The CDR3 DNA follows: TGTGCCAGCTCACCAACTGGGGACAATAGCAATCAGCCCCAGCATTTT. It encodes CASSPTGDNSNQPQHF.

V is TRBV28 and J is TRBJ1-1; weak D call: TRBD1 (5 bases). V gave up 2 bases and J gave up 4 bases, with 20 bases separating them. Germline V gives CDR1 MDHEN, CDR2 SYDVKM. The CDR3 sequence is 17 residues long. The CDR3 DNA reads TGTGCCAGCAGTTTAGAACTTTCGGGGGGAGCCGGCACTGAAGCTTTCTTT. Protein sequence: CASSLELSGGAGTEAFF.

This clone was picked up one time. This chain links TRBV6-8 with TRBJ2-4, with 9 nucleotides matching TRBD2. V trimming: 2 bases; J trimming: 12 bases; junction bases outside the gene matches: 8. Germline V gene data show CDR1 as MNHGY and CDR2 as SAAAGT. This CDR3 has 14 residues. This chain's CDR3 is CASSYVRGGEDQYF. The CDR3 DNA sequence: TGTGCCAGCAGTTACGTGCGGGGGGGCGAGGATCAGTACTTC.

The gene calls are TRBV28 and TRBJ1-1; D call uncertain. Between the trimmed V and J ends, which lost 4 bases and 1 base, there was a span of 13 bases. CDR1 is MDHEN and CDR2 is SYDVKM in the germline V gene. The CDR3 loop spans 15 amino acids. CDR3 residues: CASSSPLDGNTEAFF. The DNA of the CDR3 is TGTGCCAGCAGTTCACCCCTGGATGGGAACACTGAAGCTTTCTTT.

V gene TRBV28 combines with J gene TRBJ2-7, with D maybe TRBD2 (5 bases). Trimming stripped 6 bases from V and 6 bases from J, with 15 bases between. Per the germline V gene, CDR1 is MDHEN and CDR2 is SYDVKM. CDR3 size: 13 residues. The CDR3 sequence: CASRRVIGVEQYF. CDR3 nucleotide sequence: TGTGCCAGCAGGCGGGTTATCGGGGTCGAGCAGTACTTC.

About this clone itself: A junction boundary mismatches the germline segment, possibly from a read error. The chain combines TRBV6-8 with TRBJ2-6; tentative D call: TRBD1 (7 bases). The CDR3 extends over 16 amino acids. Germline loops: CDR1 MNHGY, CDR2 SAAAGT. The CDR3 DNA sequence: TGTGCCAGCATTTACCAGGGGGGTTTTGGGGCCAACGTCCTGACTTTC. Its translation is CASIYQGGFGANVLTF.

This chain joins TRBV29-1 and TRBJ2-7; the match to TRBD2 covers 11 bases. Unmatched junction bases numbered 4, after V lost 8 bases and J lost 4 bases. CDR3 length: 12 residues. Germline V gives CDR1 SQVTM, CDR2 ANQGSEA. DNA for the CDR3: TGCAGCTTCTTAGCGGGAGGGTACGAGCAGTACTTC. Residues: CSFLAGGYEQYF.

This rearrangement joins TRBV5-1 to TRBJ1-4; 7 bases align to TRBD1. This CDR3 is 14 amino acids long. V lost 0 bases to trimming and J lost 8 bases; unmatched junction nucleotides: 4. Per germline, CDR1 SGHRS and CDR2 YFSETQ. The CDR3 is CASSLVTGDEKLFF. As DNA, the CDR3 is TGCGCCAGCAGCTTGGTCACAGGGGACGAAAAACTGTTTTTT.

The V gene is TRBV30, the J gene TRBJ1-4; 7 bases agree with TRBD1. CDR1 is GTSNPN and CDR2 is SVGIG in the germline V gene (reference sequence). V lost 7 bases, J lost 3 bases, and 5 bases stayed unmatched. This CDR3 is built from 13 residues. The CDR3 nucleotides read TGTGCCTCCACAGGGGTGGCTAATGAAAAACTGTTTTTT. Translated, it gives CASTGVANEKLFF.

The chain recombines TRBV15 with TRBJ1-2, with TRBD1 matching 10 bases. The germline gives CDR1 LNHNV, CDR2 YYDKDF (reference sequence). The junction had 13 bases not matched to a gene; V was cut back by 9 bases and J by 9 bases. This CDR3 is built from 14 residues. This chain's CDR3 is CATHDGTGVGSYTF. The DNA of the CDR3 is TGTGCCACTCATGACGGGACAGGGGTGGGAAGCTACACCTTC.